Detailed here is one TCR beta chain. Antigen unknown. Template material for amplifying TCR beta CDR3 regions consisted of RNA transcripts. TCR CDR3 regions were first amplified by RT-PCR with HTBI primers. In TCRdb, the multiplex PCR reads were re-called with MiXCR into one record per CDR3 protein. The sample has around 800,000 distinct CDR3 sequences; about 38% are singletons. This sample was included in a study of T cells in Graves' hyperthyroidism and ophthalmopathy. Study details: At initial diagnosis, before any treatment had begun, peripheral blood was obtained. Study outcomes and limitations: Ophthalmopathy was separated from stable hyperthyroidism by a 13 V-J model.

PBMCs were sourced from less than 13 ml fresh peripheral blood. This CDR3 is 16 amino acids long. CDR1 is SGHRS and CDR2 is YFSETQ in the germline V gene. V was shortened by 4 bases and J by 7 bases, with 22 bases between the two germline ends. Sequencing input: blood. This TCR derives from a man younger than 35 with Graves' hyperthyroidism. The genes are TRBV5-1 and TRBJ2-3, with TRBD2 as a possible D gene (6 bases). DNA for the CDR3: TGCGCCAGCAGCCTGGGTTCGCGGGGTATCTTGTATACGCAGTATTTT. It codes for CASSLGSRGILYTQYF.